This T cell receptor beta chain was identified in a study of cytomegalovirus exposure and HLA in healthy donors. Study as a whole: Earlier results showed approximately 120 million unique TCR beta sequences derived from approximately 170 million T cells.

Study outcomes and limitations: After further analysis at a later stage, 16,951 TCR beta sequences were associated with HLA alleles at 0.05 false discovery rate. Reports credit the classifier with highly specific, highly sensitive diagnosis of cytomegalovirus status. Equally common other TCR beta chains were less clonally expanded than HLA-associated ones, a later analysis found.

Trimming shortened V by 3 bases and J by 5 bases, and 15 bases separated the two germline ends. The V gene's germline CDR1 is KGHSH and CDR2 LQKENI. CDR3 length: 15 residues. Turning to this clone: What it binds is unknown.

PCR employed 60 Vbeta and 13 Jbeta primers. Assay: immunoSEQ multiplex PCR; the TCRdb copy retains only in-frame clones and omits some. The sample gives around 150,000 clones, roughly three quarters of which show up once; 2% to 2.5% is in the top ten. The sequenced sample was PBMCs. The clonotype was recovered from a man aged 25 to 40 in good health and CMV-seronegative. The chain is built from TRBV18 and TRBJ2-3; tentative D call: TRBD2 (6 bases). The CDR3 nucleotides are TGTGCCAGCTCACCCCCAACGGGAGAGGTAGATACGCAGTATTTT. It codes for CASSPPTGEVDTQYF.